These 11 T cell receptor beta chains originate from one sample sequenced in a study of PD-1 blockade in classical Hodgkin lymphoma. Time point reported: cycle 4 day 1 (C4D1), after more than five weeks of nivolumab. All trial patients relapsed after autologous stem cell transplantation. Produced via immunoSEQ multiplex PCR; TCRdb's table is partial and in-frame only. The sample has about 38,000 clones; around 80% are singletons. Material: peripheral blood mononuclear cells (PBMCs), obtained before the fourth cycle of nivolumab. These receptors originate from a human donor with classical Hodgkin lymphoma.

The count of this clone is one. V usage is TRBV6-5 and J usage is TRBJ2-7; 11 bases match TRBD1. V shed 7 bases and J 0 bases; nucleotides not matched to a gene: 2. Germline CDR1 MNHEY, CDR2 SVGAGI. The CDR3 is 14 amino acids. For the CDR3, the DNA is TGTGCCAGCATCGGGACAGGGGGCTCCTACGAGCAGTACTTC. This sequence encodes CASIGTGGSYEQYF.

This chain connects TRBV9 to TRBJ2-4; TRBD2 matches at 7 bases. After removal of 3 bases from V and 3 bases from J, the junction contained 6 bases not matched to a gene. Germline assignment: CDR1 SGDLS and CDR2 YYNGEE. The CDR3 spans 15 residues. Written as DNA, the CDR3 is TGTGCCAGCAGCGGAGAGCGGGATTACAAAAACATTCAGTACTTC. Protein: CASSGERDYKNIQYF.

The chain is built from TRBV19 and TRBJ1-1; D is uncertain. Deletions cut 7 bases from V and 0 bases from J, with 12 bases between. Germline CDR1 and CDR2: LNHDA and SQIVND (reference sequence). The CDR3 is made up of 14 amino acids. The CDR3 region has the DNA TGTGCCAGTACGGGTAACACCTTGAACACTGAAGCTTTCTTT. Translation gives CASTGNTLNTEAFF.

V gene TRBV11-2 combines with J gene TRBJ1-6; a weak D match, TRBD1 (5 bases). V lost 1 base and J 14 bases, leaving 18 bases between the germline ends. CDR1 and CDR2 (germline): SGHAT, FQNNGV. This CDR3 contains 15 residues. The CDR3 sequence is CASSLVGTLRGSLHF. DNA for the CDR3: TGTGCCAGCAGCTTAGTTGGGACCTTAAGGGGATCCCTCCACTTT.

On this clone: At one end the junction does not follow the germline gene, possibly because of a read error. In nucleotides, the CDR3 is TGTGCCAGCAGACCAGGGGGCAGGTCTAAGGAAAAACTGTTTTTT. Translation gives CASRPGGRSKEKLFF. This rearrangement joins TRBV7-2 to TRBJ1-4; 8 nucleotides agree with TRBD1. This CDR3 is built from 15 residues. Germline V CDR1 and CDR2: SGHTA, FQGNSA.

There are a few counts of this clone. The J gene is TRBJ1-5, the V gene TRBV4-1; 7 bases are shared with TRBD1. Germline V gene sequence: CDR1 MGHRA, CDR2 YSYEKL. This CDR3 region has 14 residues. The junction had 7 bases not matched to a gene; V was cut back by 5 bases and J by 6 bases. The CDR3 region has the DNA TGCGCCAGCAGCAGCCGGACAGGACTTCAGCCCCAGCATTTT. Encoded protein: CASSSRTGLQPQHF.

Remarks on this clone: Other DNA sequences in this specimen translate into the identical CDR3. This chain joins TRBV5-1 and TRBJ2-3; D call uncertain. V dropped 5 bases and J dropped 1 base, with 20 bases sitting between them. Germline V gives CDR1 SGHRS, CDR2 YFSETQ. CDR3 length equals 17 residues. The DNA of the CDR3 is TGCGCCAGCAGTTTTAGGCAAGGGCCCGAGGGCACAGATACGCAGTATTTT. Translated: CASSFRQGPEGTDTQYF. The variable domain in full, completed from reference TRBV5-1 and TRBJ2-3, reads KAGVTQTPRYLIKTRGQQVTLSCSPISGHRSVSWYQQTPGQGLQFLFEYFSETQRNKGNFPGRFSGRQFSNSRSEMNVSTLELGDSALYLCASSFRQGPEGTDTQYFGPGTRLTVL.

The chain carries TRBV25-1 and TRBJ1-1; a possible D gene is TRBD1 (5 bases). Germline-derived CDR1 and CDR2 are MGHDK and SYGVNS. The length of the CDR3 is 11 residues. Trimming pared 3 bases from V and 13 bases from J, leaving 12 bases between. The CDR3 nucleotides are TGTGCCAGCAGTGATATCCGTGACAGTTTCTTT. Protein: CASSDIRDSFF.

This clone was seen a handful of times. The rearrangement uses TRBV29-1 and TRBJ1-1; D ambiguous. From germline, CDR1 is SQVTM and CDR2 ANQGSEA. The CDR3 extends over 12 amino acids. The V gene lost 3 bases and the J gene lost 5 bases, with 10 bases spanning the gap. This CDR3 reads CSVDSSATEAFF. In DNA form, the CDR3 reads TGCAGCGTTGACTCGTCGGCTACTGAAGCTTTCTTT.

The V call is TRBV6-6, the J call TRBJ2-2, with 10 bases that match TRBD1. This CDR3 spans 16 amino acids. V gave up 5 bases and J gave up 4 bases; unmatched junction bases: 7. In germline, CDR1 is MNHNY, CDR2 SVGAGI (reference sequence). The CDR3 spells CASSPRDRGFTGELFF. The DNA of the CDR3 is TGTGCCAGCAGTCCACGGGACAGGGGTTTCACCGGGGAGCTGTTTTTT.

This clone was seen a few times. V usage is TRBV18 and J usage is TRBJ1-5; tentative D call: TRBD1 (6 bases). The CDR3 has 15 amino acids. Germline values: CDR1 KGHSH, CDR2 LQKENI. Between the trimmed V and J ends, which lost 2 bases and 1 base, there was a span of 9 bases. CDR3 coding DNA: TGTGCCAGCTCACCAACAGGGTCGAGCAATCAGCCCCAGCATTTT. This gives the protein CASSPTGSSNQPQHF.